This T cell receptor beta chain was sequenced during a study of OX40 agonist ivuxolimab in advanced cancers. Study information: Partial responses were achieved by three patients, of whom one had hepatocellular carcinoma and two had cutaneous melanoma. Study-wide points: Antigen specificity of clonally expanded peripheral T cells was not established. At doses 0.1 to 3.0 mg/kg, CD4+ and CD8+ clones expanded.

A remark on this clone: Antigen: not known.

The CDR3 has 11 residues. From germline, CDR1 is PRHDT and CDR2 FYEKMQ (reference sequence). Trimming shortened V by 2 bases and J by 6 bases, and 4 bases separated the two germline ends. Sequenced by immunoSEQ multiplex PCR; TCRdb stores in-frame clones only, minus some. Here the sample spans 35,000 to 45,000 clones, roughly 86% being singletons. The TCR was taken from an adult with an advanced solid tumor such as melanoma, head and neck, liver or kidney cancer. The sample here was CD4+ or CD8+ T cells sorted from blood, taken in a trial of the OX40 agonist ivuxolimab. The V gene is TRBV13, the J gene TRBJ1-1, with unresolved D. CDR3 residues: CASSLPAEAFF. For the CDR3, the DNA is TGTGCCAGCAGCTTACCCGCTGAAGCTTTCTTT.